The entry below gives a single TCR beta chain sequence along with its context. Per the original data handling: It was from reference gene primer amplification that nucleated cell counts were estimated. Assay: immunoSEQ multiplex PCR; the TCRdb copy retains only in-frame clones and omits some. The V and J calls and the clone size are those of that table, but D and trimming were determined from the DNA. The sample has some 220,000 clones, 83% seen once; the top ten hold approximately 5.7%. This sample was taken from a study of blood T cell repertoires in COVID-19. Study summary: Samples taken during acute and convalescent COVID-19 were collected in the United States, Italy and Spain. T cells, B-cell-depleted T cells, or PBMCs supplied cDNA or gDNA.

The germline CDR1 and CDR2 sequences are SEHNR and FQNEAQ (reference sequence). CDR3 size: 15 residues. The J segment lost 7 bases and the V segment lost 3 bases, leaving 7 bases of the junction unmatched. The sequenced sample was peripheral blood. This receptor was taken from a human donor in a cohort sampled during active COVID-19. The chain couples TRBV7-9 to TRBJ2-1; 9 positions agree with TRBD2. CDR3 sequence (DNA): TGTGCCAGCAGCTTTGTAGCGGGAGCTGGGAATGAGCAGTTCTTC. Its translation: CASSFVAGAGNEQFF.